This T cell receptor (beta chain) was retrieved from a study of blood T cell repertoires in COVID-19. The overall study: Sources were T cells, B-cell-depleted T cells, or PBMCs; the material itself was cDNA or gDNA.

Sequencing used immunoSEQ multiplex PCR; TCRdb keeps in-frame clones, though not all of them. The sample records tens of thousands of clones, around 80% being singletons. Germline CDR1 reads SGHVS; CDR2 reads FQNEAQ. V shed 5 bases and J 6 bases; nucleotides not matched to a gene: 6. This CDR3 contains 13 residues. Sequenced input: peripheral blood. The TCR sequence derives from a human donor in a cohort sampled during active COVID-19. The V call is TRBV7-8, the J call TRBJ2-7, with TRBD1 identical over 8 bases. The CDR3 loop reads CASSPGDRSEQYF. The DNA for the CDR3 is TGTGCCAGCAGCCCCGGGGACAGGTCCGAGCAGTACTTC. Using reference TRBV7-8 and TRBJ2-7 for the parts outside the CDR3, the full variable domain is GAGVSQSPRYKVAKRGQDVALRCDPISGHVSLFWYQQALGQGPEFLTYFQNEAQLDKSGLPSDRFFAERPEGSVSTLKIQRTQQEDSAVYLCASSPGDRSEQYFGPGTRLTVT.